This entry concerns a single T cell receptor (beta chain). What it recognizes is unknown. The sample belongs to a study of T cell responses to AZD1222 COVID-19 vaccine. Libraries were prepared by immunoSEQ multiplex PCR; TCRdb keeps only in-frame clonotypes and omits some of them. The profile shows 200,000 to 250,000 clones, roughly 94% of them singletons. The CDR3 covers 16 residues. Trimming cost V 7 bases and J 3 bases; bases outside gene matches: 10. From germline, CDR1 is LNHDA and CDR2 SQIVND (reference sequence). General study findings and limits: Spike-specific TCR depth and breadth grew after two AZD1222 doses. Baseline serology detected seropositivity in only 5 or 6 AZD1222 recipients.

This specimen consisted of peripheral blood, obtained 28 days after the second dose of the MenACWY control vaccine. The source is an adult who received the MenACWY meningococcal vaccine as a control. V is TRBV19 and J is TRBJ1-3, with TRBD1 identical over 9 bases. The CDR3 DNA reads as TGTGCCAGTATCCTTACCGGGACAGGGAATGGAAACACCATATATTTT. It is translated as CASILTGTGNGNTIYF.